This T cell receptor (beta chain) was observed in a study of T cells in Graves' hyperthyroidism and ophthalmopathy. Study outcomes and limitations: Most clonotypes expanded in thyroid above 0.001 were likewise present in blood. The authors' 13 V-J model separated ophthalmopathy from stable hyperthyroidism.

Germline V gene lookup returns CDR1 MDHEN and CDR2 SYDVKM. The junction had 10 bases not matched to a gene; V was cut back by 5 bases and J by 4 bases. There are 16 residues in the CDR3. RNA transcripts yielded amplified TCR beta CDR3 regions. TCR CDR3 regions were first amplified by RT-PCR with HTBI primers. TCRdb recomputed calls from the multiplex PCR reads with MiXCR, one row per CDR3 protein. The sample contains roughly 240,000 distinct CDR3 sequences, around 15% of which appear only once. This clonotype was seen repeatedly, ten times or more. The antigen is undetermined. Thyroid ultrasound, orbital computed tomography, clinical symptoms, and serum thyroxine and TRAb underpinned diagnoses.

This rearrangement joins TRBV28 to TRBJ1-5; 8 bases are shared with TRBD1. This clonotype was sampled from a woman aged 18 to 35 with Graves' ophthalmopathy. Material for sequencing was blood. Here the CDR3 reads CASSDSDRGRNQPQHF. The DNA for the CDR3 is TGTGCCAGCAGTGATAGTGACAGGGGTCGGAATCAGCCCCAGCATTTT.